Shown below are 14 T cell receptor beta chains from a single sample sequenced in a study of shared T cell receptors in the human thymus. Produced via immunoSEQ multiplex PCR; TCRdb's table is partial and in-frame only. This table holds under 450,000 clones, 95% found once. The sample was thymocytes. The source of these receptors is a human donor.

This chain joins TRBV15 and TRBJ1-2; a possible D gene is TRBD1 (5 bases). The length of the CDR3 is 18 residues. Germline CDR1 and CDR2: LNHNV and YYDKDF (reference sequence). The V end was cut by 0 bases, the J end by 1 base, with 18 bases between. The CDR3: CATSRDQARNRINYGYTF. CDR3 DNA sequence: TGTGCCACCAGCAGAGATCAGGCAAGAAACAGGATTAACTATGGCTACACCTTC.

This sequence joins TRBV15 and TRBJ2-7; D not certain. This CDR3 has 13 residues. Deletions cut 0 bases from V and 6 bases from J, with 9 bases between. Germline CDR1 is LNHNV and CDR2 is YYDKDF (reference sequence). As DNA, the CDR3 is TGTGCCACCAGCAGAGACGAAGTGTTCGAGCAGTACTTC. Protein: CATSRDEVFEQYF.

The chain carries TRBV27 and TRBJ1-1, with D possibly matching TRBD1 (5 bases). The CDR3 length is 17 residues. Germline values: CDR1 MNHEY, CDR2 SMNVEV (reference sequence). Trimming removed 2 bases at V and 7 bases at J, with 23 bases between. The CDR3 protein is CASSLVFRRGEGNEAFF. The CDR3 DNA follows: TGTGCCAGCAGTTTAGTCTTCCGTCGGGGGGAGGGCAATGAAGCTTTCTTT.

CDR3 amino acids: CASLPGIRNGYTF. DNA for the CDR3: TGTGCCAGCCTACCAGGGATCAGGAATGGCTACACCTTC. The V and J genes are TRBV6-1 and TRBJ1-2, with a possible D match to TRBD1 (5 bases). V lost 8 bases and J lost 6, with 16 bases in between. This CDR3 is 13 amino acids long. Germline values: CDR1 MNHNS, CDR2 SASEGT.

This clone was detected once. The chain uses TRBV10-2 and TRBJ1-2; D is possibly TRBD1 (5 bases). The CDR3 length is 15 residues. Germline CDR1 is WSHSY and CDR2 is SAAADI. V dropped 0 bases and J dropped 3 bases, with 11 bases sitting between them. In DNA, the CDR3 is TGCGCCAGCAGTGAGTCCTCGGACAAGTACTATGGCTACACCTTC. It specifies CASSESSDKYYGYTF.

The chain is built from TRBV27 and TRBJ2-7; D may be TRBD2 (6 bases). V lost 3 bases and J 5 bases, leaving 11 bases between the germline ends. The length of the CDR3 is 13 residues. Germline V gives CDR1 MNHEY, CDR2 SMNVEV (reference sequence). CDR3 in DNA: TGTGCCAGCAGTTTCGGGGGAATCAACGAGCAGTACTTC. It yields the protein CASSFGGINEQYF.

V is TRBV18 and J is TRBJ1-5; D is unclear. Germline CDR1 is KGHSH and CDR2 is LQKENI. The CDR3 loop spans 15 amino acids. The ends were cut back, 6 bases at V and 0 bases at J, with 12 bases in the middle. DNA of the CDR3: TGTGCCAGCTCTATGGGAGGGTATAGCAATCAGCCCCAGCATTTT. This sequence encodes CASSMGGYSNQPQHF.

This clone was seen a few times. The chain has TRBV28 and TRBJ1-2; 7 nucleotides match TRBD1. The length of the CDR3 is 14 residues. Germline CDR1 and CDR2: MDHEN and SYDVKM. The ends lost 3 bases at V and 2 bases at J; junction bases unmatched: 3. Here the CDR3 reads CASSLKGANYGYTF. CDR3 sequence (DNA): TGTGCCAGCAGTTTGAAGGGGGCAAACTATGGCTACACCTTC.

This rearrangement joins TRBV27 to TRBJ2-2; 8 bases are a match to TRBD2. Germline V gene lookup returns CDR1 MNHEY and CDR2 SMNVEV (reference sequence). V shed 9 bases and J 4 bases; nucleotides not matched to a gene: 28. The CDR3 is made up of 21 amino acids. CDR3 in amino acids: CASALNPISGSPQGGTGELFF. CDR3 in DNA: TGTGCCAGTGCCCTCAACCCCATAAGCGGGAGCCCCCAGGGAGGCACCGGGGAGCTGTTTTTT.

The chain combines TRBV19 with TRBJ1-1; D gene ambiguous. Looked up from germline, CDR1 is LNHDA and CDR2 is SQIVND (reference sequence). The V gene lost 0 bases and the J gene lost 3 bases, with 17 bases spanning the gap. The CDR3 length is 17 residues. The DNA for the CDR3 is TGTGCCAGTAGTATAGATCTGGCCCCTTTGAAGGACACTGAAGCTTTCTTT. Its translation is CASSIDLAPLKDTEAFF. The variable domain in full, completed from reference TRBV19 and TRBJ1-1, reads DGGITQSPKYLFRKEGQNVTLSCEQNLNHDAMYWYRQDPGQGLRLIYYSQIVNDFQKGDIAEGYSVSREKKESFPLTVTSAQKNPTAFYLCASSIDLAPLKDTEAFFGQGTRLTVV.

The V and J genes are TRBV28 and TRBJ2-3; 11 bases match TRBD2. The V segment lost 5 bases and the J segment 3 bases; nucleotides outside the gene matches: 13. CDR1 is MDHEN, CDR2 SYDVKM, per germline. This CDR3 contains 18 residues. CDR3 sequence reads: CASSNRLAGTLGTDTQYF. In DNA, the CDR3 is TGTGCCAGCAGTAACCGACTAGCGGGGACCCTTGGGACAGATACGCAGTATTTT.

The genes are TRBV6-1 and TRBJ2-2; TRBD2 is a possible D gene (6 bases). The CDR3 spans 16 residues. V lost 4 bases and J lost 6, with 18 bases in between. From germline, CDR1 is MNHNS and CDR2 SASEGT. The CDR3 loop is CASSGPGRGLAGELFF. In nucleotides, the CDR3 is TGTGCCAGCAGTGGGCCGGGACGGGGACTCGCCGGGGAGCTGTTTTTT.

The chain has TRBV6-4 and TRBJ2-1, with TRBD1 identical over 8 bases. Germline trimming cut 2 bases from V and 5 bases from J; bases unmatched to any gene: 5. CDR1 is MRHNA and CDR2 is SNTAGT in the germline V gene. The CDR3 consists of 15 residues. CDR3 loop: CASSDNQGANNEQFF. The DNA for the CDR3 is TGTGCCAGCAGTGACAATCAGGGGGCCAACAATGAGCAGTTCTTC.

The chain joins TRBV7-9 to TRBJ1-2; 7 positions match TRBD1. Trimming took 3 bases from V and 7 from J; bases not matched to a gene: 5. Germline CDR1 reads SEHNR; CDR2 reads FQNEAQ (reference sequence). The CDR3 length is 13 residues. The CDR3 reads CASSFGRGIGYTF. CDR3 nucleotide sequence: TGTGCCAGCAGCTTCGGCAGGGGGATTGGCTACACCTTC.